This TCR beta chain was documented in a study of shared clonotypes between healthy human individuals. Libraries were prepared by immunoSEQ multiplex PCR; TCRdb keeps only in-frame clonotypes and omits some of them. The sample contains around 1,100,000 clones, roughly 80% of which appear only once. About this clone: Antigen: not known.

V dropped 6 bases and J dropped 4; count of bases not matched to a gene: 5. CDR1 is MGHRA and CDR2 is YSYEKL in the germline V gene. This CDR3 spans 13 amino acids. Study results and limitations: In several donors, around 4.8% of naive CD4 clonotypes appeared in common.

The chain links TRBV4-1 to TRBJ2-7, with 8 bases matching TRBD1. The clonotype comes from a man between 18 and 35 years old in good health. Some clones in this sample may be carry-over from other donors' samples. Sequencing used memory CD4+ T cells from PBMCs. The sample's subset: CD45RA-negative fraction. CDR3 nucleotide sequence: TGCGCCAGCAGAGCTACAGGGGGTTACGAGCAGTACTTC. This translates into CASRATGGYEQYF.